The entry that follows covers one T cell receptor (beta chain) sequence. Its antigen is currently unknown. This sample was taken from a study of T cell repertoires in cytomegalovirus infection. Study context: Both a matching HLA type and CMV infection were indicated by public TCR beta signatures.

The CDR3 has 12 residues. Trimming took 4 bases from V and 7 from J, leaving 8 bases between them. Per germline, CDR1 SNHLY and CDR2 FYNNEI. TCRdb re-called the reads with MiXCR, one entry per CDR3 protein. The profile shows roughly 500,000 distinct CDR3 sequences, 15% to 20% of them singletons. General study results and limits: The study found HLA-C-restricted CMV-specific TCR beta clonotypes dominating the ex vivo response. CMV carriers having the relevant HLA were flagged by cumulative public TCR beta family frequency.

The source material was CD8+ T cells from PBMCs. The genes are TRBV2 and TRBJ1-5; D is ambiguous. The clonotype was recovered from a human donor in good health (CMV status not recorded). Some clones in this sample may be carry-over from other donors' samples. The CDR3 sequence is CASSGLGQPQHF. In DNA form, the CDR3 reads TGTGCCAGCAGTGGGCTGGGCCAGCCCCAGCATTTT. Supplemented by reference TRBV2 and TRBJ1-5, the full variable domain reads EPEVTQTPSHQVTQMGQEVILRCVPISNHLYFYWYRQILGQKVEFLVSFYNNEISEKSEIFDDQFSVERPDGSNFTLKIRSTKLEDSAMYFCASSGLGQPQHFGDGTRLSIL.